This T cell receptor (beta chain) was obtained from a study of cytomegalovirus exposure and HLA in healthy donors. Looking at the study overall: HLA-typed donors were the source of some 80 million unique TCRs, which an early data release held.

Study-wide findings and caveats: A prior analysis recorded that most TCR beta V segments were productive about 87% or about 30% of the time.

In the case of this clone: Its matching antigen is unknown.

The CDR3 spans 20 residues. Trimming cost V 4 bases and J 0 bases; bases outside gene matches: 13. Germline assignment: CDR1 LNHDA and CDR2 SQIVND (reference sequence). Primers included in the PCR were 60 Vbeta and 13 Jbeta primers. The table came from immunoSEQ multiplex PCR; TCRdb's copy has only in-frame clones and leaves some out. This repertoire shows 140,000 or so clones, 78% found once; its top ten account for approximately 2.5%. This sequence was found in a woman aged 18-29 years in good health and CMV-seropositive. Sequencing was carried out using PBMCs. The rearrangement links TRBV19 to TRBJ2-2, with 11 bases identical to TRBD2. CDR3 DNA sequence: TGTGCCAGTAGTAGATATCACCAGACTAGCGGGGCGTCGAACACCGGGGAGCTGTTTTTT. This translates into CASSRYHQTSGASNTGELFF. The entire variable domain, with the rest obtained from reference TRBV19 and TRBJ2-2, is as follows: DGGITQSPKYLFRKEGQNVTLSCEQNLNHDAMYWYRQDPGQGLRLIYYSQIVNDFQKGDIAEGYSVSREKKESFPLTVTSAQKNPTAFYLCASSRYHQTSGASNTGELFFGEGSRLTVL.